The 2 T cell receptor beta chains below were found in one sample sequenced in a study of T cell changes during pregnancy in multiple sclerosis. TCRdb's table, derived via immunoSEQ multiplex PCR, lists solely in-frame clones and lacks some. The sample shows over 60,000 clones, 90% to 95% of them seen only once. Source: peripheral blood, taken in the first trimester of pregnancy. The receptor source for this set is a female donor with multiple sclerosis, enrolled in a pregnancy study.

The chain couples TRBV5-6 to TRBJ2-2; TRBD1 agrees at 10 bases. CDR1 SGHDT and CDR2 YYEEEE come from the germline V gene. V was pared by 1 base and J by 5 bases, with 5 bases of the junction left unmatched. CDR3 length equals 16 residues. The CDR3 DNA sequence: TGTGCCAGCAGCTTGTTAGGGACAGGGGTTACCGGGGAGCTGTTTTTT. This translates into CASSLLGTGVTGELFF.

The chain carries TRBV9 and TRBJ2-7; the D gene is possibly TRBD2 (5 bases). Germline V gene data show CDR1 as SGDLS and CDR2 as YYNGEE. The length of the CDR3 is 14 residues. V was clipped by 0 bases and J by 2 bases, with 9 bases between them. The CDR3 nucleotides read TGTGCCAGCAGCGTAGACGGGATAACCTACGAGCAGTACTTC. Translated: CASSVDGITYEQYF.